This TCR beta chain was observed in a study of T cells in Graves' hyperthyroidism and ophthalmopathy. This clonotype was counted only a few times. No antigen is known for it. TCR beta CDR3 regions were amplified from RNA transcripts. The HTBI primer set was used in a first-round RT-PCR of the TCR CDR3. MiXCR, applied by TCRdb to the multiplex PCR reads, yields one record per CDR3 protein. This table has hundreds of thousands of distinct CDR3 sequences, roughly 46% appearing once. The authors deemed Graves' hyperthyroidism stable absent ophthalmopathy progression within 18 months. Study-wide findings and caveats: Blood also held most thyroid clonotypes expanded beyond 0.001. A median about 6.5 months before onset, the model predicted ophthalmopathy.

The length of the CDR3 is 15 residues. Germline V lookup: CDR1 SEHNR, CDR2 FQNEAQ (reference sequence). V was pared by 1 base and J by 2 bases, with 12 bases between. This chain connects TRBV7-9 to TRBJ2-7, with D possibly being TRBD1 (5 bases). The sample comprised peripheral blood or thyroid tissue (not recorded which). The TCR comes from a woman between 18 and 29 years old with Graves' hyperthyroidism. The CDR3: CASSLETELPYEQYF. The CDR3 DNA follows: TGTGCCAGCAGCTTAGAGACAGAACTCCCCTACGAGCAGTACTTC.